The following is a T cell receptor (beta chain) sequence with its context. No conserved phenylalanine or tryptophan is present at the end of the CDR3, so a read error is the likely explanation. TCRdb re-called the 5' RACE reads through MiXCR, storing one row per CDR3 protein. Altogether tens of thousands of distinct CDR3 sequences are present, 15% to 20% being singletons, with the ten largest covering under 3%. CDR1 is DFQATT, CDR2 SNEGSKA, per germline (reference sequence). This CDR3 is built from 16 residues. V was trimmed by 4 bases and J by 0 bases, leaving 16 bases between them. This chain uses TRBV20-1 with TRBJ2-1, with a possible D match to TRBD2 (6 bases). The material sequenced was naive CD4+ T cells sorted from blood. The subset is: naive CD4+ T cells, CD4+CD45RA+CD25-. The clonotype originates from a female donor with breast cancer. The DNA of the CDR3 is TGCAGTGCTAAGGGGCTAGCGTTCAGCTCCTACAATGAGCAGTTCCTC. This codes for CSAKGLAFSSYNEQFL.